This TCR beta chain was documented in a study of CD8+ T cells in alopecia areata. Sequencing used cDNA as its template, made by extracting RNA and reverse transcribing it. The protocol was immunoSEQ multiplex PCR, while the TCRdb copy is restricted to in-frame clones and leaves out a portion. The sample has some 210,000 clones, under 70% seen once; the top ten hold 1% to 1.5%. This CDR3 comprises 12 residues. The germline V gene encodes CDR1 SGHTA and CDR2 FQGNSA. Deletions cut 1 base from V and 5 bases from J, with 5 bases between. Treatment denoted: oral pan-JAK inhibitor, 5-10 mg twice daily. The chain links TRBV7-2 to TRBJ2-5; D is unresolved. Sequenced here: CD4+ T cells sorted from blood, sampled at approximately week 42, from a patient treated with tofacitinib. This receptor was obtained from a human donor with alopecia areata. Here the CDR3 reads CASSLVVETQYF. CDR3 in DNA: TGTGCCAGCAGCTTAGTTGTCGAGACCCAGTACTTC.